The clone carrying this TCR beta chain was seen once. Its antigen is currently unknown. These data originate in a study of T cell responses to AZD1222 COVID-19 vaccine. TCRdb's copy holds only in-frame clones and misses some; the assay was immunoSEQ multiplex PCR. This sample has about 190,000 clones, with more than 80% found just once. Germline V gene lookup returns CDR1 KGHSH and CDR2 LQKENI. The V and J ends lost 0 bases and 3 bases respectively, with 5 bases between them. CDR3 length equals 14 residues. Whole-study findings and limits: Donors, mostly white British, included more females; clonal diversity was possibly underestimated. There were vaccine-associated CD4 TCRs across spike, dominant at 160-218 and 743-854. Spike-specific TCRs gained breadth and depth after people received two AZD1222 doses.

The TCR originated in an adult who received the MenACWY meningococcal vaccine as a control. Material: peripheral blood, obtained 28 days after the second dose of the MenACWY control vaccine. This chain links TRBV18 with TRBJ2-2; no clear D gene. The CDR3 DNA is TGTGCCAGCTCACCACCATGGTACACCGGGGAGCTGTTTTTT. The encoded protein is CASSPPWYTGELFF. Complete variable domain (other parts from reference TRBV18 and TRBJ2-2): NAGVMQNPRHLVRRRGQEARLRCSPMKGHSHVYWYRQLPEEGLKFMVYLQKENIIDESGMPKERFSAEFPKEGPSILRIQQVVRGDSAAYFCASSPPWYTGELFFGEGSRLTVL.